These 11 T cell receptor beta chains came from one sample sequenced in a study of cytomegalovirus exposure and HLA in healthy donors. The PCR had 60 Vbeta and 13 Jbeta primers. The method was immunoSEQ multiplex PCR; TCRdb's version includes in-frame clones alone and lacks a portion of them. This sample yields 150,000 to 180,000 clones, of which 80% are seen a single time; around 6% belongs to the top ten. Material for sequencing was PBMCs. These receptors were obtained from a woman in her thirties or forties in good health and CMV-seropositive.

The chain recombines TRBV25-1 with TRBJ1-1; D not certain. V shed 6 bases and J shed 1 base, with 12 bases lying between them. Looked up from germline, CDR1 is MGHDK and CDR2 is SYGVNS. This CDR3 has 14 residues. In DNA form, the CDR3 reads TGTGCCAGCAGGAGGGATTCGCAGAACACTGAAGCTTTCTTT. Amino acid sequence: CASRRDSQNTEAFF.

The chain uses TRBV10-2 and TRBJ1-5, with TRBD1 matching 7 bases. Germline lookup yields CDR1 WSHSY and CDR2 SAAADI. The CDR3 contains 13 residues. V gave up 10 bases and J gave up 6 bases; unmatched junction bases: 9. CDR3 sequence: CATTDRAGQPQHF. The DNA of the CDR3 is TGCGCCACAACTGACAGGGCGGGTCAGCCCCAGCATTTT.

The genes are TRBV4-2 and TRBJ2-7, with TRBD1 matching over 7 bases. Germline CDR1 and CDR2: LGHNA and YNFKEQ. V lost 3 bases, J lost 4 bases, and 9 bases stayed unmatched. The CDR3 spans 15 residues. CDR3 loop: CASSHPDRVGYEQYF. The DNA of the CDR3 is TGTGCCAGCAGCCACCCCGACAGGGTCGGGTACGAGCAGTACTTC.

V and J are TRBV2 and TRBJ1-2; TRBD1 matches at 7 bases. The germline V gene encodes CDR1 SNHLY and CDR2 FYNNEI. V trimming: 2 bases; J trimming: 1 base; junction bases outside the gene matches: 4. There are 15 residues in the CDR3. The CDR3 protein is CASSELGQINYGYTF. CDR3 DNA: TGTGCCAGCAGTGAATTGGGACAGATTAACTATGGCTACACCTTC.

This chain uses TRBV5-1 with TRBJ2-3; 10 bases line up with TRBD2. Unmatched junction bases numbered 5, after V lost 5 bases and J lost 5 bases. The length of the CDR3 is 14 residues. Looked up from germline, CDR1 is SGHRS and CDR2 is YFSETQ. The CDR3 sequence is CASSVAGGGDTQYF. CDR3 DNA: TGCGCCAGCAGTGTAGCGGGAGGTGGAGATACGCAGTATTTT.

The chain links TRBV7-9 to TRBJ2-5, with 12 bases aligning to TRBD2. The germline CDR1 and CDR2 sequences are SEHNR and FQNEAQ (reference sequence). This CDR3 is built from 16 residues. V shed 3 bases, J shed 3 bases, and the junction held 5 bases outside the gene matches. This chain's CDR3 is CASSLGLAGWEETQYF. For the CDR3, the DNA is TGTGCCAGCAGCTTGGGACTAGCGGGTTGGGAAGAGACCCAGTACTTC.

This clone has a single count. The chain joins TRBV10-3 to TRBJ2-7; tentative D call: TRBD1 (5 bases). V lost 6 bases and J lost 4, with 16 bases in between. CDR1 is ENHRY, CDR2 SYGVKD, per germline. This CDR3 has 14 residues. CDR3 loop: CAISLTGALYEQYF. CDR3 nucleotides: TGTGCCATCAGCTTGACTGGGGCCTTATACGAGCAGTACTTC.

This clone showed up just once. This chain connects TRBV10-2 to TRBJ2-1; 14 nucleotides agree with TRBD2. V shed 6 bases, J shed 9 bases, and the junction held 7 bases outside the gene matches. Germline assignment: CDR1 WSHSY and CDR2 SAAADI. The CDR3 is 15 amino acids. The CDR3, as DNA: TGCGCCAGCAGCCCCGGGACTAGCGGGAGTCCTGAGCAGTTCTTC. This gives the protein CASSPGTSGSPEQFF.

The chain uses TRBV29-1 and TRBJ2-5; unclear D gene. TRBJ2-7 explains the end of the DNA better; the J call may be wrong. In germline, CDR1 is SQVTM, CDR2 ANQGSEA. The CDR3 length is 13 residues. This CDR3 reads CSASGGDSYEQYF. CDR3 bases: TGCAGCGCGTCCGGTGGGGACTCCTACGAGCAGTACTTC.

This clone has a single count. The chain couples TRBV6-1 to TRBJ1-1; D possibly corresponds to TRBD1 (5 bases). CDR3 length equals 13 residues. Trimming stripped 11 bases from V and 1 base from J, with 14 bases between. CDR1 is MNHNS, CDR2 SASEGT, per germline. The CDR3 here is CASRVSGNTEAFF. The CDR3 DNA reads as TGTGCCTCCAGGGTGAGTGGGAACACTGAAGCTTTCTTT.

V usage is TRBV15 and J usage is TRBJ2-4, with D possibly being TRBD2 (6 bases). From germline, CDR1 is LNHNV and CDR2 YYDKDF (reference sequence). The CDR3 extends over 15 amino acids. V was trimmed by 3 bases and J by 1 base, leaving 10 bases between them. The CDR3 sequence: CATSRGGRAKNIQYF. CDR3 bases: TGTGCCACCAGCAGGGGAGGACGGGCCAAAAACATTCAGTACTTC.